In its sample, the clone carrying this TCR beta chain was seen once. Its cognate antigen is unknown. The data belong to a study of CD8+ T cells in alopecia areata. Findings and limits, study-wide: Resident alphabeta T-cell populations of normal skin are likewise subject to sequencing in scalp samples. Clonality exceeded that of normal scalp in lesional scalp, most notably in alopecia totalis/universalis.

Using a FACSAria, the CD4+ and CD8+ T cells were sorted from the PBMCs. As the sequencing template, cDNA was produced by extracting RNA and reverse transcribing it. TCRdb's copy holds only in-frame clones and misses some; the assay was immunoSEQ multiplex PCR. This table has about 150,000 clones, roughly 60% appearing once. Input material: CD4+ T cells sorted from blood. The receptor's source is a human donor in good health.

For the CDR3, the DNA is TGTGCCAGCAGCTTAACCCAGGGAGAGACCCAGTACTTC. This sequence encodes CASSLTQGETQYF. This chain joins TRBV7-3 and TRBJ2-5, with D possibly matching TRBD1 (5 bases). Germline CDR1 SGHTA, CDR2 FQGTGA. CDR3 length: 13 residues. V was pared by 0 bases and J by 4 bases, with 6 bases between.